These 21 T cell receptor beta chains originate from one sample sequenced in a study of blood T cells in healthy people across ages. A second PCR of roughly 7 to 11 cycles used a sample-barcoded 5' primer and a J-beta primer mix. In TCRdb, the 5' RACE reads were re-called with MiXCR into one record per CDR3 protein. The sample yields 750,000 to 950,000 distinct CDR3 sequences, about 55% seen once. Sequencing used blood. All receptors derive from a man of 80 years or more in good health.

This clonotype has ten or more counts. The rearrangement uses TRBV4-2 and TRBJ2-7; D assignment may be TRBD1 or TRBD2 (5 bases each). The length of the CDR3 is 16 residues. Germline V gene data show CDR1 as LGHNA and CDR2 as YNFKEQ. Trimming cost V 2 bases and J 1 base, with 15 bases left between them. Here the CDR3 DNA reads TGTGCCAGCAGCCAACCTGACAGAACGGGATCCTACGAGCAGTACTTC. Amino acids: CASSQPDRTGSYEQYF.

There are a few counts of this clonotype. V usage is TRBV5-1 and J usage is TRBJ1-1; no firm D call. Germline lookup yields CDR1 SGHRS and CDR2 YFSETQ. V was trimmed by 0 bases and J by 1 base, leaving 10 bases between them. The CDR3 extends over 15 amino acids. The CDR3 is CASSLDLRSNTEAFF. The CDR3 DNA is TGCGCCAGCAGCTTGGACCTCAGATCGAACACTGAAGCTTTCTTT.

The sample holds a few counts of this clonotype. V is TRBV10-3 and J is TRBJ2-1; D is unresolved. The length of the CDR3 is 12 residues. Per germline, CDR1 ENHRY and CDR2 SYGVKD. Trimming removed 2 bases at V and 5 bases at J, with 4 bases between. This CDR3 is CAISEVDNEQFF. The CDR3 region has the DNA TGTGCCATCAGTGAGGTCGACAATGAGCAGTTCTTC.

This clonotype occurred a few times. The chain links TRBV6-1 to TRBJ1-4, with D maybe TRBD1 (5 bases). The V gene lost 7 bases and the J gene lost 4 bases, with 16 bases spanning the gap. The CDR3 is made up of 15 amino acids. The germline V gene has CDR1 MNHNS and CDR2 SASEGT. The CDR3 bases are TGTGCCAGCAAGGGACGCCCCGCGGGTAATGAAAAACTGTTTTTT. The encoded protein is CASKGRPAGNEKLFF.

This clonotype is a singleton in its sample. Being one base from a much bigger clone, this may be a read error. The chain joins TRBV6-5 to TRBJ2-1; a possible D gene is TRBD2 (8 bases). The CDR3 consists of 15 residues. CDR1 MNHEY and CDR2 SVGAGI come from the germline V gene. The CDR3: CASGYGRGRYNEQFF. The CDR3 DNA reads TGTGCCAGCGGTTACGGGAGGGGGCGATACAATGAGCAGTTCTTC.

The chain employs TRBV29-1 and TRBJ1-1; 7 bases fit TRBD1. Trimming took 5 bases from V and 1 from J; bases not matched to a gene: 1. This CDR3 is built from 12 residues. Germline V gene sequence: CDR1 SQVTM, CDR2 ANQGSEA. The CDR3 region has the DNA TGCAGCGTTCGACAGGGGAACACTGAAGCTTTCTTT. Protein product: CSVRQGNTEAFF. Filled out from reference TRBV29-1 and TRBJ1-1, the complete variable domain reads SAVISQKPSRDICQRGTSLTIQCQVDSQVTMMFWYRQQPGQSLTLIATANQGSEATYESGFVIDKFPISRPNLTFSTLTVSNMSPEDSSIYLCSVRQGNTEAFFGQGTRLTVV.

The chain links TRBV4-1 to TRBJ2-2; possible D gene TRBD2, 5 bases. The germline V and J ends were trimmed by 0 bases and 0 bases, with 11 bases remaining between them. The CDR3 contains 17 residues. Germline lookup yields CDR1 MGHRA and CDR2 YSYEKL. Here the CDR3 reads CASSQEGKAANTGELFF. The CDR3 nucleotides read TGCGCCAGCAGCCAAGAGGGTAAAGCGGCGAACACCGGGGAGCTGTTTTTT.

V gene TRBV7-3 combines with J gene TRBJ2-2; D gene unclear. This CDR3 spans 13 amino acids. The germline V gene has CDR1 SGHTA and CDR2 FQGTGA. V was trimmed by 4 bases and J by 5 bases, leaving 8 bases between them. CDR3 coding DNA: TGTGCCAGCAGCTATGGCGAAACCGGGGAGCTGTTTTTT. This codes for CASSYGETGELFF. Combining the CDR3 with reference TRBV7-3 and TRBJ2-2 gives the whole variable domain GAGVSQTPSNKVTEKGKYVELRCDPISGHTALYWYRQSLGQGPEFLIYFQGTGAADDSGLPNDRFFAVRPEGSVSTLKIQRTERGDSAVYLCASSYGETGELFFGEGSRLTVL.

This chain connects TRBV6-1 to TRBJ1-2, with 7 bases matching TRBD1. Trimming at V came to 3 bases and at J to 4 bases, leaving 8 bases not matched to a gene. The CDR3 covers 15 residues. Germline V gene data show CDR1 as MNHNS and CDR2 as SASEGT. The CDR3 sequence is CASSESGQATYGYTF. Here the CDR3 DNA reads TGTGCCAGCAGTGAGTCCGGACAGGCCACCTATGGCTACACCTTC.

This clonotype was seen just once. The chain has TRBV27 and TRBJ2-7, with 12 bases aligning to TRBD1. V was clipped by 3 bases and J by 3 bases; unmatched bases: 3. Germline CDR1 reads MNHEY; CDR2 reads SMNVEV (reference sequence). The length of the CDR3 is 15 residues. The CDR3 DNA reads as TGTGCCAGCAGTTTCGGGACAGGGGGCGGCTACGAGCAGTACTTC. Translation gives CASSFGTGGGYEQYF.

The chain has TRBV20-1 and TRBJ2-3; 10 bases fit TRBD2. The V and J ends lost 2 bases and 14 bases, in that order; junction bases with no gene match: 25. CDR1 is DFQATT and CDR2 is SNEGSKA in the germline V gene (reference sequence). This CDR3 spans 18 amino acids. CDR3 amino acids: CSARPLGPSGSSDRYAYF. The CDR3 DNA follows: TGCAGTGCTAGACCGCTAGGGCCTAGCGGGAGTTCGGACAGATACGCGTATTTT.

This clonotype came up a few times. The genes are TRBV4-2 and TRBJ2-3; D is ambiguous. The CDR3 length is 17 residues. Trimming removed 1 base from V and 0 bases from J, with 14 bases in between. The germline gives CDR1 LGHNA, CDR2 YNFKEQ. The CDR3 bases are TGTGCCAGCAGCCAAGTAAGAGCGACGGAGAGCACAGATACGCAGTATTTT. Translated, it gives CASSQVRATESTDTQYF.

Written as DNA, the CDR3 is TGCAGTGCTAGCCCCTTCGAGGGGAGGTACAATGAGCAGTTCTTC. Translation: CSASPFEGRYNEQFF. V gene TRBV20-1 combines with J gene TRBJ2-1, with a possible D match to TRBD2 (6 bases). V lost 3 bases and J lost 4, with 16 bases in between. CDR1 and CDR2 from the germline V gene are DFQATT and SNEGSKA (reference sequence). CDR3 size: 15 residues.

The count of this clonotype is one. This chain joins TRBV20-1 and TRBJ2-7; D is unclear. Germline V lookup: CDR1 DFQATT, CDR2 SNEGSKA (reference sequence). The CDR3 extends over 15 amino acids. Trimming took 0 bases from V and 2 from J, leaving 14 bases between them. The CDR3 loop reads CSARDPAKGPYEQYF. The CDR3 DNA follows: TGCAGTGCTAGAGATCCCGCGAAGGGCCCCTACGAGCAGTACTTC.

The table lists this clonotype with many counts. The chain employs TRBV9 and TRBJ2-7, with D uncertain. Germline CDR1 reads SGDLS; CDR2 reads YYNGEE. The V end was cut by 0 bases, the J end by 6 bases, with 16 bases between. The CDR3 consists of 15 residues. DNA for the CDR3: TGTGCCAGCAGCGTAGGTGGAGTCTCCACGGGCGAGCAGTACTTC. Translated, it gives CASSVGGVSTGEQYF.

The chain employs TRBV7-8 and TRBJ2-3; the match to TRBD2 covers 9 bases. Germline V gives CDR1 SGHVS, CDR2 FQNEAQ. The V and J ends lost 3 bases and 0 bases, in that order; junction bases with no gene match: 7. The CDR3 loop spans 17 amino acids. CDR3 sequence: CASSFGGLATSTDTQYF. The DNA of the CDR3 is TGTGCCAGCAGCTTTGGAGGACTAGCGACTAGCACAGATACGCAGTATTTT.

This clonotype was seen only a few times. J is TRBJ1-1 and V is TRBV29-1, with D tentatively TRBD1 (5 bases). From germline, CDR1 is SQVTM and CDR2 ANQGSEA. This CDR3 has 12 amino acids. The V gene lost 4 bases and the J gene lost 5 bases, with 11 bases spanning the gap. CDR3 amino acids: CSVVGGGTEAFF. CDR3 nucleotide sequence: TGCAGCGTTGTGGGGGGTGGAACTGAAGCTTTCTTT.

The chain recombines TRBV24-1 with TRBJ2-3; no clear D gene. The CDR3 is 14 amino acids. From germline, CDR1 is KGHDR and CDR2 SFDVKD. Trimming removed 3 bases at V and 4 bases at J, with 10 bases between. CDR3: CATSDHGDADTQYF. CDR3 DNA: TGTGCCACCAGTGATCATGGGGATGCAGATACGCAGTATTTT.

This clonotype has more than one count but fewer than ten. This chain uses TRBV7-2 with TRBJ2-7; 12 bases match TRBD2. Per the germline V gene, CDR1 is SGHTA and CDR2 is FQGNSA. V was clipped by 5 bases and J by 5 bases; unmatched bases: 7. CDR3 length: 15 residues. Written as DNA, the CDR3 is TGTGCCAGCAGCGACCGACTAGCGGGAGCCAACGAGCAGTACTTC. It translates to CASSDRLAGANEQYF.

This clonotype was counted a few times. The chain is built from TRBV6-1 and TRBJ2-7; 12 bases align to TRBD2. The CDR3 extends over 13 amino acids. Per germline, CDR1 MNHNS and CDR2 SASEGT. V gave up 10 bases and J gave up 6 bases; unmatched junction bases: 7. This chain's CDR3 is CATTSGRLGEQYF. As DNA, the CDR3 is TGTGCCACTACTAGCGGGAGGTTGGGCGAGCAGTACTTC.

The rearrangement joins TRBV20-1 to TRBJ2-5; D is uncertain. Gene TRBJ2-7 matches the end of the DNA better, so the J call may be wrong. This CDR3 comprises 10 residues. CDR1 and CDR2 (germline): DFQATT, SNEGSKA (reference sequence). As DNA, the CDR3 is TGCAGTGCTAGTAGGGACGAGCAGTACTTC. Its protein product is CSASRDEQYF.